This TCR beta chain was sequenced for a study of CD8+ T cells in alopecia areata. Study-level points and caveats: Clarity of TCR sharing across patients fell short of that in mice, possibly HLA-related.

Of note for this clone: Its specificity is unknown.

CDR3 length equals 12 residues. Germline CDR1 SQVTM, CDR2 ANQGSEA. V lost 4 bases and J lost 6, with 13 bases in between. The treatment was: oral pan-JAK inhibitor, 5-10 mg twice daily. cDNA reverse transcribed from extracted RNA served as the sequencing template. The repertoire was sequenced with immunoSEQ multiplex PCR; TCRdb's copy has only in-frame clones and lacks some. The sample records roughly 190,000 clones, around 60% being singletons. The source material was CD4+ T cells sorted from blood, sampled at week 4, from a patient treated with tofacitinib. This receptor was identified in a human donor with alopecia areata. The chain is built from TRBV29-1 and TRBJ2-7; D perhaps matches TRBD2 (6 bases). This CDR3 reads CSVARGGTEQYF. The CDR3, as DNA: TGCAGCGTTGCAAGGGGAGGAACCGAGCAGTACTTC.